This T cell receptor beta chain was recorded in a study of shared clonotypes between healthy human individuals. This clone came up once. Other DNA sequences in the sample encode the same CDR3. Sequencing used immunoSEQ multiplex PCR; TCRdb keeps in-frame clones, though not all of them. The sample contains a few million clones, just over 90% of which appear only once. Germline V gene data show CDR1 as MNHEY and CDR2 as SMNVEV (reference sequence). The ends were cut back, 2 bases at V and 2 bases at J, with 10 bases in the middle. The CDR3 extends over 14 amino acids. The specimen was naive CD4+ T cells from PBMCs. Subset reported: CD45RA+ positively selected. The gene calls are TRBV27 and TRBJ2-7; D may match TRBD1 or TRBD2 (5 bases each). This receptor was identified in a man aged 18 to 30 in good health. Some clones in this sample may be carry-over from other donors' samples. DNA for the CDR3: TGTGCCAGCAGTTTAGGGCAGGGACCCTACGAGCAGTACTTC. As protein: CASSLGQGPYEQYF.